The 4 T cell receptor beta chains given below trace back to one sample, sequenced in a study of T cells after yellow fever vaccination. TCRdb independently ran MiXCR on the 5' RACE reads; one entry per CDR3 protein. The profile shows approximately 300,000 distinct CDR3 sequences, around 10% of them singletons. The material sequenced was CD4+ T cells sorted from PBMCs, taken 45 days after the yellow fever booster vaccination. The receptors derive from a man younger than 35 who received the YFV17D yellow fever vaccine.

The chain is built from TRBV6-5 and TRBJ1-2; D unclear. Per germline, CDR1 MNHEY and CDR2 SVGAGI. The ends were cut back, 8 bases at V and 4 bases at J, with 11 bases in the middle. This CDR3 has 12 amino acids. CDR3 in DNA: TGTGCCAGCGGCGGACGAGGCTATGGCTACACCTTC. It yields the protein CASGGRGYGYTF.

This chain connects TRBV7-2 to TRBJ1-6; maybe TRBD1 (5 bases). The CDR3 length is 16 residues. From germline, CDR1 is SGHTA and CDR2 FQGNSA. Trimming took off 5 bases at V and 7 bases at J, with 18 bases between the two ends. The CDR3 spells CASSKRRGYVNSPLHF. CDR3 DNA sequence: TGTGCCAGCAGCAAACGCCGGGGGTATGTGAATTCACCCCTCCACTTT.

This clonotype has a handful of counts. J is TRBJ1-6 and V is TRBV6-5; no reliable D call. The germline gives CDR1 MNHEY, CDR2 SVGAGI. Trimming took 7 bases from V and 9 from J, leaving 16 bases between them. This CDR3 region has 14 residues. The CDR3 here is CASIRSVNGSPLHF. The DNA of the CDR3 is TGTGCCAGCATCCGGAGCGTCAACGGTTCACCCCTCCACTTT.

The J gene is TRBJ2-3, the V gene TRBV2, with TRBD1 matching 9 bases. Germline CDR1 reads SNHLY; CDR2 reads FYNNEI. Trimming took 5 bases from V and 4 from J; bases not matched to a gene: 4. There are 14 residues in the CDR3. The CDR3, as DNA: TGTGCCAGCAGTCGGGACAGGGCCGCAGATACGCAGTATTTT. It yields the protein CASSRDRAADTQYF.